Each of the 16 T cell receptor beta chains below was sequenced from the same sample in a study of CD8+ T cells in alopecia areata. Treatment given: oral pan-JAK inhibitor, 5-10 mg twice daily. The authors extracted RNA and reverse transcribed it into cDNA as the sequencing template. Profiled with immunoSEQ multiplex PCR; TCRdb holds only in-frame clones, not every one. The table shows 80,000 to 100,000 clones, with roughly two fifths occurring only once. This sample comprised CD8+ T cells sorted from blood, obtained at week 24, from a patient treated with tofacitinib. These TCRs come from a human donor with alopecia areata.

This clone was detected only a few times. CDR3 amino acids: CASEGPTGADTQYF. The CDR3 nucleotides are TGTGCCAGCGAGGGACCCACGGGAGCAGATACGCAGTATTTT. The genes are TRBV2 and TRBJ2-3; maybe TRBD2 (6 bases). The V end was cut by 8 bases, the J end by 4 bases, with 16 bases between. The length of the CDR3 is 14 residues. Germline-derived CDR1 and CDR2 are SNHLY and FYNNEI.

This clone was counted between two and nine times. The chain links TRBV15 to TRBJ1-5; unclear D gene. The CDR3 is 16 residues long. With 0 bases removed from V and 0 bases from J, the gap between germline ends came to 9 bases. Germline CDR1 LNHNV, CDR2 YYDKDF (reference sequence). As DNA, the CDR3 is TGTGCCACCAGCAGAGATAGATCCTATAGCAATCAGCCCCAGCATTTT. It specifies CATSRDRSYSNQPQHF.

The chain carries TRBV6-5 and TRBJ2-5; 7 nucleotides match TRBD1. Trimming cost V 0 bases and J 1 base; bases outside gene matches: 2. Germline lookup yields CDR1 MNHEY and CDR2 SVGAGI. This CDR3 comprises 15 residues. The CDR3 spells CASSYSTGPQETQYF. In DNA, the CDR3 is TGTGCCAGCAGTTACTCGACAGGGCCCCAAGAGACCCAGTACTTC.

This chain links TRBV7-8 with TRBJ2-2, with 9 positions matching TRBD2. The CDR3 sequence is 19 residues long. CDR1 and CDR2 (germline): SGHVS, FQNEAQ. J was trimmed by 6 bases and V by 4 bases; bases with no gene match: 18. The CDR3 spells CASSSQPDGLAGTPGELFF. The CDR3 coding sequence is TGTGCCAGCAGCTCCCAACCTGACGGCCTAGCGGGGACCCCCGGGGAGCTGTTTTTT.

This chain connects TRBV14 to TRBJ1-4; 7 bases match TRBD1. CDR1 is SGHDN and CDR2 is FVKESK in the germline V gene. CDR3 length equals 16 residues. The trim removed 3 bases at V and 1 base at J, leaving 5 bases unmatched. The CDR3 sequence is CASSQRTGETNEKLFF. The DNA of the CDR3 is TGTGCCAGCAGCCAGCGAACAGGGGAAACTAATGAAAAACTGTTTTTT.

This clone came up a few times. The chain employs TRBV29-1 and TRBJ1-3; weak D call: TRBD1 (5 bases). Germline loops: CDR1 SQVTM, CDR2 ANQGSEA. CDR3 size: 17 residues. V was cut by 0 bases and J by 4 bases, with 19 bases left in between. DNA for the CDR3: TGCAGCGTTGAAGATTCACCGCGCAACAGGCCCGGAAACACCATATATTTT. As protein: CSVEDSPRNRPGNTIYF.

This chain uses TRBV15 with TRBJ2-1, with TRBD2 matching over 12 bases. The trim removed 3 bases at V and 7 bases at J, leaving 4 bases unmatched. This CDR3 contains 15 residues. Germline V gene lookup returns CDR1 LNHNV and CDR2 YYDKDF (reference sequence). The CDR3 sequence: CATSSATSGRNEQFF. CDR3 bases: TGTGCCACCAGCAGTGCAACTAGCGGGAGGAATGAGCAGTTCTTC. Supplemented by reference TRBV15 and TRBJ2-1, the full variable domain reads DAMVIQNPRYQVTQFGKPVTLSCSQTLNHNVMYWYQQKSSQAPKLLFHYYDKDFNNEADTPDNFQSRRPNTSFCFLDIRSPGLGDTAMYLCATSSATSGRNEQFFGPGTRLTVL.

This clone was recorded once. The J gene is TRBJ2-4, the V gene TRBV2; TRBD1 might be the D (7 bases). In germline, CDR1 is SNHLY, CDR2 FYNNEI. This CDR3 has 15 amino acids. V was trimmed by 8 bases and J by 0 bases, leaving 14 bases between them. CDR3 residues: CASAGQPLAKNIQYF. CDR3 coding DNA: TGTGCCAGCGCGGGACAGCCTCTAGCCAAAAACATTCAGTACTTC. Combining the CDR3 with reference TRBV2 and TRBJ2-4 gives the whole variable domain EPEVTQTPSHQVTQMGQEVILRCVPISNHLYFYWYRQILGQKVEFLVSFYNNEISEKSEIFDDQFSVERPDGSNFTLKIRSTKLEDSAMYFCASAGQPLAKNIQYFGAGTRLSVL.

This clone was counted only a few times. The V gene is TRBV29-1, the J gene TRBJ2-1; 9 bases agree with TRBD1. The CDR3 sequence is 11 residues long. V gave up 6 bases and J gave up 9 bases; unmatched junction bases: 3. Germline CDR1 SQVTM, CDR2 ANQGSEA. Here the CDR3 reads CSVRQGGEQFF. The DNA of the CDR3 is TGCAGCGTCCGACAGGGGGGTGAGCAGTTCTTC.

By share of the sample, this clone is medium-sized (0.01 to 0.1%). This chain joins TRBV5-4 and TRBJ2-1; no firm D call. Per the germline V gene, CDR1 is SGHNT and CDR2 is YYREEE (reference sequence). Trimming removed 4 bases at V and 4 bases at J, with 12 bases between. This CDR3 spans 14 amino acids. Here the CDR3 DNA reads TGTGCCAGCAGCCATGACTCAATTTACAATGAGCAGTTCTTC. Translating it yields CASSHDSIYNEQFF.

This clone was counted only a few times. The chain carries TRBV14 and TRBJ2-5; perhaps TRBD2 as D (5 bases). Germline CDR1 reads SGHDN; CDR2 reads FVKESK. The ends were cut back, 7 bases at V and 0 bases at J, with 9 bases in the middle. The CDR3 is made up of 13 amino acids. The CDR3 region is CASKGGYQETQYF. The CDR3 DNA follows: TGTGCCAGCAAAGGCGGGTACCAAGAGACCCAGTACTTC. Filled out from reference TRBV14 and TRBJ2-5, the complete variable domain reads EAGVTQFPSHSVIEKGQTVTLRCDPISGHDNLYWYRRVMGKEIKFLLHFVKESKQDESGMPNNRFLAERTGGTYSTLKVQPAELEDSGVYFCASKGGYQETQYFGPGTRLLVL.

CDR3 in DNA: TGTGCCAGCAGCTTAGAAATCGGGAGACGTACCGGGGAGCTGTTTTTT. It yields the protein CASSLEIGRRTGELFF. The rearrangement links TRBV11-2 to TRBJ2-2; a possible D gene is TRBD2 (6 bases). The CDR3 is made up of 16 amino acids. Germline CDR1 and CDR2: SGHAT and FQNNGV. V lost 0 bases and J lost 5, with 13 bases in between.

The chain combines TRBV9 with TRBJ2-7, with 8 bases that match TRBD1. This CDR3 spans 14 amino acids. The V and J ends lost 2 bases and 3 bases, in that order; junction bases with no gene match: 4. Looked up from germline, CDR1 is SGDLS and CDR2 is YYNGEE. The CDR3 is CASSVGDRGYEQYF. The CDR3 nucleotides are TGTGCCAGCAGCGTGGGCGACAGGGGCTACGAGCAGTACTTC. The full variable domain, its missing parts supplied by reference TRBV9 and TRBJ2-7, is DSGVTQTPKHLITATGQRVTLRCSPRSGDLSVYWYQQSLDQGLQFLIQYYNGEERAKGNILERFSAQQFPDLHSELNLSSLELGDSALYFCASSVGDRGYEQYFGPGTRLTVT.

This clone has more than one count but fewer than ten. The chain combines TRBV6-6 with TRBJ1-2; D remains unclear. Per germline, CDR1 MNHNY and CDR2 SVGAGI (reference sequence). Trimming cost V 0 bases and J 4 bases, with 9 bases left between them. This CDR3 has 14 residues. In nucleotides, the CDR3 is TGTGCCAGCAGTTACTCGAGTCTGGGCTATGGCTACACCTTC. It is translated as CASSYSSLGYGYTF.

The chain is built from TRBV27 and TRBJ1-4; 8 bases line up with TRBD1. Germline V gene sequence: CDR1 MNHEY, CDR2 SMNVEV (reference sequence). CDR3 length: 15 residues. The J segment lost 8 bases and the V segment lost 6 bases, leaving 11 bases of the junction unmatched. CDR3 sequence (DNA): TGTGCCAGCAGCCGAGATGGACAGGGCTGGGAAAAACTGTTTTTT. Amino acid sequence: CASSRDGQGWEKLFF. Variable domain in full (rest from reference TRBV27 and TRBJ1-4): EAQVTQNPRYLITVTGKKLTVTCSQNMNHEYMSWYRQDPGLGLRQIYYSMNVEVTDKGDVPEGYKVSRKEKRNFPLILESPSPNQTSLYFCASSRDGQGWEKLFFGSGTQLSVL.

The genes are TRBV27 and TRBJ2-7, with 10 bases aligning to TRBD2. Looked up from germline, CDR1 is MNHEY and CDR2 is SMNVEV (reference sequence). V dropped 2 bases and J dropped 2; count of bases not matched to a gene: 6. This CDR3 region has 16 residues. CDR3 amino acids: CASSLMPAGGTYEQYF. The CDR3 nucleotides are TGTGCCAGCAGTTTAATGCCAGCGGGAGGGACCTACGAGCAGTACTTC.